This T cell receptor (beta chain) was sequenced in a study of T cell responses to AZD1222 COVID-19 vaccine. Study results and limitations: As reported, nearly half of all spike-specific TCRs target variant regions that are unmutated. Compared with day 0, the breadth and depth of the Spike-specific TCR repertoire rose significantly after two doses of AZD1222.

As regards this clone: The antigen remains unidentified.

Only in-frame clones appear in the TCRdb table, and some are missing; sequencing was by immunoSEQ multiplex PCR. The table has roughly 120,000 clones, around 90% seen once; the top ten hold 4.2%. V gave up 5 bases and J gave up 1 base; unmatched junction bases: 5. CDR1 is MGHRA and CDR2 is YSYEKL in the germline V gene. CDR3 length: 14 residues. The V call is TRBV4-1, the J call TRBJ2-7; 7 nucleotides match TRBD2. This TCR was sampled from an adult in good health. Specimen: peripheral blood, collected on day 0 of AZD1222 vaccination. The CDR3 loop is CASSAPGLSYEQYF. In DNA, the CDR3 is TGCGCCAGCAGCGCGCCGGGACTATCCTACGAGCAGTACTTC.